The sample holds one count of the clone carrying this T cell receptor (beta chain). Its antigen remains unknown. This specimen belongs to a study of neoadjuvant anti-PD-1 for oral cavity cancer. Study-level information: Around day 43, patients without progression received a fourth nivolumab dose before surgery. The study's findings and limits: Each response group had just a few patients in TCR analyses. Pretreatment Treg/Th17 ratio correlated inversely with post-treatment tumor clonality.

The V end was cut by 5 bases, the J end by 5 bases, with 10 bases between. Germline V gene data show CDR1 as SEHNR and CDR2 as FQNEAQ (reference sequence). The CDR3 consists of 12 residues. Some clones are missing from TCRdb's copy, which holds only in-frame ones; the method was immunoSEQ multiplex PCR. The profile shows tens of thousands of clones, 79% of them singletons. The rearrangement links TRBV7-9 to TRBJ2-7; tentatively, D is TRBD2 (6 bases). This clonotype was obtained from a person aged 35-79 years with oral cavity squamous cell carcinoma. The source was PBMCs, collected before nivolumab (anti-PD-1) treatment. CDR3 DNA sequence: TGTGCCAGCAGCCGAGGAGGGGACGAGCAGTACTTC. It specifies CASSRGGDEQYF.